These 29 T cell receptor beta chains originate from one sample sequenced in a study of cytomegalovirus exposure and HLA in healthy donors. Primers included in the PCR were 60 Vbeta and 13 Jbeta primers. TCRdb's table, derived via immunoSEQ multiplex PCR, lists solely in-frame clones and lacks some. The repertoire has around 92,000 clones, approximately 72% of them found once; the top ten carry roughly an eighth. The specimen sequenced was PBMCs. The receptors originated from a woman in her seventies in good health and CMV-seropositive.

This clone is a singleton in its sample. An end of the junction differs from the germline gene, which may be a read error. The chain is built from TRBV2 and TRBJ1-3, with D tentatively TRBD1 (5 bases). CDR3 length: 13 amino acids. Germline CDR1 is SNHLY and CDR2 is FYNNEI. CDR3 DNA sequence: TGTGCCAGCAGTGTAATCGACAGTCCATTCCTATCTTTT. Translating gives CASSVIDSPFLSF.

This clone has only one observation. This CDR3 reads CASRRGDPRSGPQHF. As DNA, the CDR3 is TGTGCCAGCAGAAGAGGCGACCCCCGTTCGGGGCCCCAGCATTTT. This chain connects TRBV28 to TRBJ1-5; D remains unclear. The CDR3 contains 15 residues. The V gene lost 6 bases and the J gene lost 9 bases, with 21 bases spanning the gap. Germline V CDR1 and CDR2: MDHEN, SYDVKM.

The chain is built from TRBV5-5 and TRBJ2-7; D is ambiguous. The CDR3 has 12 residues. Germline V gene sequence: CDR1 SGHKS, CDR2 YYEKEE (reference sequence). V lost 2 bases and J lost 4, with 7 bases in between. CDR3 nucleotides: TGTGCCAGCAGCTTAAACTTGTACGAGCAGTACTTC. Encoded protein: CASSLNLYEQYF. The full variable domain, completed using reference TRBV5-5 and TRBJ2-7, is DAGVTQSPTHLIKTRGQQVTLRCSPISGHKSVSWYQQVLGQGPQFIFQYYEKEERGRGNFPDRFSARQFPNYSSELNVNALLLGDSALYLCASSLNLYEQYFGPGTRLTVT.

The rearrangement joins TRBV7-6 to TRBJ2-3; weak D call: TRBD1 (5 bases). Trimming removed 1 base from V and 6 bases from J, with 8 bases in between. This CDR3 is 13 amino acids long. Germline V gene sequence: CDR1 SGHVS, CDR2 FNYEAQ. CDR3 loop: CASSLGGADTQYF. CDR3 DNA sequence: TGTGCCAGCAGCTTAGGTGGGGCGGATACGCAGTATTTT.

V gene TRBV5-1 combines with J gene TRBJ1-2, with 9 bases identical to TRBD1. Germline trimming cut 5 bases from V and 0 bases from J; bases unmatched to any gene: 14. CDR1 SGHRS and CDR2 YFSETQ come from the germline V gene. The CDR3 loop spans 18 amino acids. This CDR3 reads CASRLAGTGTSANYGYTF. CDR3 bases: TGCGCCAGCAGACTGGCCGGGACAGGGACATCAGCTAACTATGGCTACACCTTC.

This clone was counted a few times. The V call is TRBV2, the J call TRBJ2-2, with 12 bases matching TRBD2. V was clipped by 7 bases and J by 5 bases; unmatched bases: 2. Germline CDR1 and CDR2: SNHLY and FYNNEI. The CDR3 loop spans 14 amino acids. The CDR3 loop reads CASNLAGGTGELFF. In nucleotides, the CDR3 is TGTGCCAGCAACCTAGCGGGGGGGACCGGGGAGCTGTTTTTT. The full variable domain, completed using reference TRBV2 and TRBJ2-2, is EPEVTQTPSHQVTQMGQEVILRCVPISNHLYFYWYRQILGQKVEFLVSFYNNEISEKSEIFDDQFSVERPDGSNFTLKIRSTKLEDSAMYFCASNLAGGTGELFFGEGSRLTVL.

This chain uses TRBV27 with TRBJ2-1, with 10 bases fitting TRBD2. Germline loops: CDR1 MNHEY, CDR2 SMNVEV (reference sequence). This CDR3 spans 16 amino acids. After removal of 4 bases from V and 6 bases from J, the junction contained 9 bases not matched to a gene. CDR3 coding DNA: TGTGCCAGCAGTTCCCCGAGCGGGAGGGCCTTCAATGAGCAGTTCTTC. Amino acid sequence: CASSSPSGRAFNEQFF.

The chain uses TRBV4-1 and TRBJ2-7; 10 bases map to TRBD2. The trim removed 0 bases at V and 3 bases at J, leaving 5 bases unmatched. There are 16 residues in the CDR3. Germline V gene lookup returns CDR1 MGHRA and CDR2 YSYEKL. The CDR3 is CASSQDLASGSYEQYF. DNA of the CDR3: TGCGCCAGCAGCCAAGATTTAGCTAGCGGGAGCTACGAGCAGTACTTC.

The chain couples TRBV15 to TRBJ1-1; D perhaps matches TRBD1 (6 bases). This CDR3 region has 14 residues. The V gene lost 6 bases and the J gene lost 1 base, with 12 bases spanning the gap. Germline assignment: CDR1 LNHNV and CDR2 YYDKDF (reference sequence). The CDR3 here is CATSSRGANTEAFF. The CDR3, as DNA: TGTGCCACCAGTTCACGGGGGGCGAACACTGAAGCTTTCTTT.

This clone was observed a single time. The chain links TRBV19 to TRBJ2-5; 10 positions match TRBD1. Trimming at V came to 1 base and at J to 2 bases, leaving 1 base not matched to a gene. This CDR3 comprises 15 residues. Germline values: CDR1 LNHDA, CDR2 SQIVND (reference sequence). The CDR3 spells CASSIVGQGQETQYF. The CDR3 nucleotides read TGTGCCAGTAGTATAGTGGGACAGGGGCAAGAGACCCAGTACTTC.

The chain carries TRBV18 and TRBJ1-4; TRBD1 aligns across 7 bases. The germline V gene encodes CDR1 KGHSH and CDR2 LQKENI. The CDR3 totals 17 residues. Trimming took 3 bases from V and 0 from J; bases not matched to a gene: 7. CDR3 in DNA: TGTGCCAGCTCACCCCGGGACAGTGGTACAACTAATGAAAAACTGTTTTTT. This sequence encodes CASSPRDSGTTNEKLFF.

A single count supports this clone. The V gene is TRBV19, the J gene TRBJ1-1, with 7 bases fitting TRBD1. Germline V gives CDR1 LNHDA, CDR2 SQIVND (reference sequence). The V gene end was trimmed by 6 bases and the J gene end by 0 bases; junction bases not matched to a gene: 4. The CDR3 runs 14 residues. The CDR3 sequence: CASRGDRVNTEAFF. CDR3 nucleotides: TGTGCCAGTAGGGGGGACAGAGTGAACACTGAAGCTTTCTTT.

The chain carries TRBV4-3 and TRBJ1-2; the D is unclear. From germline, CDR1 is LGHNA and CDR2 YSLEER. V lost 0 bases and J lost 3, with 11 bases in between. The CDR3 loop spans 15 amino acids. CDR3 DNA: TGCGCCAGCAGCCAAGATGGAGGGAGCCACTATGGCTACACCTTC. Its translation: CASSQDGGSHYGYTF.

In this sample, this clone turned up a few times. This chain connects TRBV28 to TRBJ1-6, with D possibly TRBD1 on 6 matching bases. The CDR3 covers 16 residues. Trimming pared 6 bases from V and 7 bases from J, leaving 19 bases between. Germline V gives CDR1 MDHEN, CDR2 SYDVKM. The CDR3 sequence is CASSPGNRDTNSPLHF. The CDR3 DNA sequence: TGTGCCAGCAGCCCCGGAAACAGGGACACGAATTCACCCCTCCACTTT.

The chain uses TRBV27 and TRBJ1-1; D is perhaps TRBD1 (5 bases). Germline loops: CDR1 MNHEY, CDR2 SMNVEV (reference sequence). V lost 4 bases and J lost 5, with 17 bases in between. This CDR3 spans 15 amino acids. CDR3 sequence (DNA): TGTGCCAGCAGTTCAGGGCCTGAAATGAGGACTGAAGCTTTCTTT. It codes for CASSSGPEMRTEAFF.

This clone was found a few times. Here the CDR3 DNA reads TGTGCCAGCAGCCCGGACAGGGGCCTACAAGAGACCCAGTACTTC. This translates into CASSPDRGLQETQYF. The V gene is TRBV5-6, the J gene TRBJ2-5, with TRBD1 identical over 9 bases. Germline lookup yields CDR1 SGHDT and CDR2 YYEEEE. V lost 4 bases and J lost 2; bases outside the gene matches: 6. This CDR3 spans 15 amino acids.

The rearrangement uses TRBV28 and TRBJ1-2; 7 nucleotides line up with TRBD1. The J segment lost 1 base and the V segment lost 6 bases, leaving 8 bases of the junction unmatched. CDR1 and CDR2 from the germline V gene are MDHEN and SYDVKM. The CDR3 length is 15 residues. CDR3 sequence: CASSRGQILNYGYTF. The DNA of the CDR3 is TGTGCCAGCAGCCGGGGACAGATACTTAACTATGGCTACACCTTC.

The chain employs TRBV12-5 and TRBJ2-7; 7 bases are shared with TRBD1. The CDR3 spans 15 residues. Germline V gene data show CDR1 as LGHNT and CDR2 as FRNRAP. Germline trimming cut 3 bases from V and 1 base from J; bases unmatched to any gene: 6. The CDR3 region is CASGFWAGGSYEQYF. CDR3 nucleotides: TGTGCTAGTGGTTTTTGGGCAGGGGGATCCTACGAGCAGTACTTC.

The rearrangement uses TRBV19 and TRBJ2-7, with TRBD2 matching 14 bases. This CDR3 contains 16 residues. V lost 6 bases and J lost 4; bases outside the gene matches: 8. Germline CDR1 reads LNHDA; CDR2 reads SQIVND (reference sequence). The CDR3 coding sequence is TGTGCCAGTAGGCGCGGGACTAGCGGGAGCCCTTACGAGCAGTACTTC. It yields the protein CASRRGTSGSPYEQYF.

This clone was seen only a few times. This sequence joins TRBV7-9 and TRBJ1-4; a weak D match, TRBD1 (6 bases). The CDR3 extends over 15 amino acids. Per germline, CDR1 SEHNR and CDR2 FQNEAQ (reference sequence). The V gene lost 6 bases and the J gene lost 7 bases, with 18 bases spanning the gap. The CDR3: CASRSTGRGAEKLFF. The DNA for the CDR3 is TGTGCCAGCAGATCTACAGGGAGAGGGGCTGAAAAACTGTTTTTT.

Many counts were recorded for this clone. This sequence joins TRBV2 and TRBJ2-4, with 7 bases identical to TRBD2. V was pared by 4 bases and J by 6 bases, with 9 bases of the junction left unmatched. The CDR3 runs 15 residues. From germline, CDR1 is SNHLY and CDR2 FYNNEI. CDR3 DNA sequence: TGTGCCAGCAGTGGAGGCGAGGGGAGGGGAAACATTCAGTACTTC. It is translated as CASSGGEGRGNIQYF.

The chain recombines TRBV28 with TRBJ2-3; TRBD1 might be the D (6 bases). Germline V lookup: CDR1 MDHEN, CDR2 SYDVKM. Deletions cut 5 bases from V and 6 bases from J, with 9 bases between. This CDR3 comprises 12 residues. CDR3 region: CASSATGDTQYF. CDR3 DNA sequence: TGTGCCAGCAGTGCTACAGGGGATACGCAGTATTTT.

This clone was seen only a few times. Here the CDR3 DNA reads TGTGCCAGCAGTTCCACGGGCAGGGGCGAAAAAGCATCCTACAATGAGCAGTTCTTC. Translated, it gives CASSSTGRGEKASYNEQFF. The rearrangement joins TRBV28 to TRBJ2-1, with D perhaps TRBD1 (6 bases). The CDR3 runs 19 residues. Germline V gives CDR1 MDHEN, CDR2 SYDVKM. The ends were cut back, 4 bases at V and 1 base at J, with 23 bases in the middle.

The rearrangement joins TRBV28 to TRBJ1-4; 8 bases are shared with TRBD1. The germline V gene encodes CDR1 MDHEN and CDR2 SYDVKM. There are 14 residues in the CDR3. J gave up 7 bases and V 6 bases, and 7 bases lay outside the gene matches. The CDR3, as DNA: TGTGCCAGCAGGGGGACAGGTTCAATTGAAAAACTGTTTTTT. It is translated as CASRGTGSIEKLFF.

This clone turned up a few times. CDR3 in DNA: TGTGCCAGCAGTATACAGGGGGCAAGGTACGAGCAGTACTTC. Residues: CASSIQGARYEQYF. The V gene is TRBV27, the J gene TRBJ2-7; the match to TRBD1 covers 9 bases. Germline V gene data show CDR1 as MNHEY and CDR2 as SMNVEV (reference sequence). The CDR3 loop spans 14 amino acids. The V segment lost 5 bases and the J segment 4 bases; nucleotides outside the gene matches: 6.

This clone was detected a few times. This chain uses TRBV7-9 with TRBJ1-4, with no clear D. The V and J ends lost 3 bases and 8 bases respectively, with 13 bases between them. This CDR3 is 14 amino acids long. Germline CDR1 reads SEHNR; CDR2 reads FQNEAQ (reference sequence). This chain's CDR3 is CASSFEEGREKLFF. The CDR3 DNA sequence: TGTGCCAGCAGCTTCGAGGAGGGTCGGGAAAAACTGTTTTTT.

The chain joins TRBV28 to TRBJ2-5; D might be TRBD2 (6 bases). V lost 5 bases to trimming and J lost 1 base, with 11 bases between them. This CDR3 comprises 14 residues. Germline lookup yields CDR1 MDHEN and CDR2 SYDVKM. The CDR3 sequence: CASSPGEFQETQYF. As DNA, the CDR3 is TGTGCCAGCAGTCCGGGGGAGTTCCAAGAGACCCAGTACTTC.

This clone showed up just once. The chain uses TRBV5-1 and TRBJ1-2; a possible D gene is TRBD1 (5 bases). Germline V gene sequence: CDR1 SGHRS, CDR2 YFSETQ. V lost 0 bases and J lost 5, with 11 bases in between. The CDR3 extends over 14 amino acids. CDR3: CASSLVPGQYGYTF. CDR3 nucleotide sequence: TGCGCCAGCAGCTTGGTGCCAGGGCAGTATGGCTACACCTTC.

The chain has TRBV28 and TRBJ2-5; possible D gene TRBD1, 5 bases. Germline values: CDR1 MDHEN, CDR2 SYDVKM. V was cut by 5 bases and J by 4 bases, with 14 bases left in between. The CDR3 is 14 residues long. CDR3 residues: CASSTQGKPETQYF. CDR3 coding DNA: TGTGCCAGCAGTACCCAGGGTAAACCAGAGACCCAGTACTTC. Together with reference TRBV28 and TRBJ2-5, the CDR3 gives the full variable domain: DVKVTQSSRYLVKRTGEKVFLECVQDMDHENMFWYRQDPGLGLRLIYFSYDVKMKEKGDIPEGYSVSREKKERFSLILESASTNQTSMYLCASSTQGKPETQYFGPGTRLLVL.